This T cell receptor (beta chain) originates from a study of T cell responses to AZD1222 COVID-19 vaccine. Background on the study: Pooling of second doses given at about 4 or about 12 weeks was done. Study-level results: Just a handful of AZD1222 recipients were seropositive at baseline. Reportedly, nearly half of unique spike TCRs recognized epitopes outside B.1.351/B.1.1.7 mutations.

With respect to this clone: Its antigen is undetermined.

Here immunoSEQ multiplex PCR was the method, and the copy in TCRdb shows in-frame clones only, minus some. The sample yields 59,000 or so clones, around 80% seen once. The CDR3 length is 15 residues. V trimming: 1 base; J trimming: 5 bases; junction bases outside the gene matches: 0. Germline values: CDR1 SGHVS, CDR2 FNYEAQ. The sample was peripheral blood, taken on day 0 of AZD1222 vaccination. This chain uses TRBV7-6 with TRBJ2-1; 12 positions match TRBD2. The sequence came from an adult in good health. CDR3 DNA: TGTGCCAGCAGCTTAGGACTAGCGGGGGACAATGAGCAGTTCTTC. Amino acid sequence: CASSLGLAGDNEQFF.